This is a list of T cell receptor beta chains from one sample in a study of cytomegalovirus exposure and HLA in healthy donors. The method was immunoSEQ multiplex PCR; TCRdb's version includes in-frame clones alone and lacks a portion of them. Of roughly 56,000 clones in the sample, 75% to 95% were seen once. The sequenced material came from PBMCs. The source of these receptors is a woman aged 25-40 years in good health and CMV-seronegative. The CDR3 runs from the conserved cysteine through the conserved F or W. Fields, in order: V gene, D gene, J gene, CDR3 protein. D genes are given only for firm matches.

>TRBV5-1|TRBD2|TRBJ2-1
CASSLTGTRPYNEQFF
>TRBV28|-|TRBJ1-1
CASRARSLNTEAFF
>TRBV5-5|TRBD2|TRBJ2-5
CASSPYREVQYF
>TRBV10-3|TRBD2|TRBJ2-1
CAIRPTSGNHNEQFF
>TRBV18|-|TRBJ2-5
CASSPGAVFETQYF
>TRBV29-1|-|TRBJ1-1
CSVGVNTEAFF
>TRBV29-1|TRBD1|TRBJ1-1
CSARGDLTMNTEAFF
>TRBV5-1|-|TRBJ2-3
CASSLSGVGDTQYF
>TRBV10-1|-|TRBJ1-1
CASSTTGGLTEAFF
>TRBV7-2|-|TRBJ2-7
CASSFRRAESEQYF
>TRBV30|-|TRBJ2-2
CAWRRAGGELFF
>TRBV7-3|-|TRBJ2-3
CASSLTLMGGSTDTQYF
>TRBV5-1|TRBD2|TRBJ2-2
CASSLASGPNTGELFF
>TRBV28|TRBD1|TRBJ1-2
CASSSQPGQGYYGYTF
>TRBV4-3|-|TRBJ1-1
CASSQARAMNTEAFF
>TRBV6-1|TRBD2|TRBJ2-1
CASILLAGGPHEQFF
>TRBV15|TRBD2|TRBJ2-1
CATSRVRKTSGSSEQFF
>TRBV6-5|TRBD1|TRBJ2-7
CASTDLGTGHYEQYF
>TRBV20-1|-|TRBJ2-3
CSASTDTQYF
>TRBV5-1|TRBD1|TRBJ1-2
CASRQGDGSGYTF
>TRBV2|TRBD1|TRBJ2-7
CASSGQGALYEQYF
>TRBV6-5|TRBD1|TRBJ1-1
CASSFGTGGTEAFF
>TRBV28|TRBD2|TRBJ2-5
CASSSGTSGNQETQYF
>TRBV28|-|TRBJ1-2
CASTPSAGLGYTF
>TRBV11-3|-|TRBJ2-7
CASSLRWSSEQYF
>TRBV7-2|-|TRBJ2-1
CASSFGEANEQFF
>TRBV7-9|-|TRBJ1-5
CASSLYVNQPQHF
>TRBV7-8|-|TRBJ2-5
CASTLEERETQYF
>TRBV27|-|TRBJ1-2
CASSFLVEAGPNYGYTF
>TRBV19|TRBD2|TRBJ2-7
CASSQREGRYEQYF